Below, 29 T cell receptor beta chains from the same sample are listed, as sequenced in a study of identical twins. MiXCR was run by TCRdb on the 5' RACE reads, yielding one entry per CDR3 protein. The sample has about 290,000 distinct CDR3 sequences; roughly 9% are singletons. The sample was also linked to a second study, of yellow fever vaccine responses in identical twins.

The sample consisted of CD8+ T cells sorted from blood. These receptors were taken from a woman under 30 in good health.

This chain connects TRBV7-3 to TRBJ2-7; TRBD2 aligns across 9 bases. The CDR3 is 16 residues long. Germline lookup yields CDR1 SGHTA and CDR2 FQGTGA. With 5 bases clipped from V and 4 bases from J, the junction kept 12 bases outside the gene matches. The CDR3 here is CASSAWPGGGGYEQYF. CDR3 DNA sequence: TGTGCCAGCAGCGCATGGCCCGGCGGGGGGGGATACGAGCAGTACTTC.

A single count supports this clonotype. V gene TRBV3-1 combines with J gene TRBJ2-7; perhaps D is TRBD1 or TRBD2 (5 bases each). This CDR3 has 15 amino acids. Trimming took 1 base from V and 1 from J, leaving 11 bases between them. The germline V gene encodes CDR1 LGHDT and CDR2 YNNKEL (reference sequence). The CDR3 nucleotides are TGTGCCAGCAGCCAAGTACTAGGGGAGTCCTACGAGCAGTACTTC. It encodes CASSQVLGESYEQYF.

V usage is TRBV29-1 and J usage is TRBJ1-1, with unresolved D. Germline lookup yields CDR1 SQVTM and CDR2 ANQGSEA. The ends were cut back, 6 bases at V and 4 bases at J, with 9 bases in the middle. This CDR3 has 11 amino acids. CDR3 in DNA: TGCAGCGTGGTCGCGGGCACTGAAGCTTTCTTT. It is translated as CSVVAGTEAFF.

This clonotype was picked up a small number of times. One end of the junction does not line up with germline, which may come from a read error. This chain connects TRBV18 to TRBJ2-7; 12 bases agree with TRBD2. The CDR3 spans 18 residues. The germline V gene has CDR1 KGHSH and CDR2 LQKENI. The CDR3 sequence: CASSPPTSTSGRGYEQYF. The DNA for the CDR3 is TGTGCCAGCTCTCCACCGACATCGACTAGCGGGAGAGGTTACGAGCAGTACTTC.

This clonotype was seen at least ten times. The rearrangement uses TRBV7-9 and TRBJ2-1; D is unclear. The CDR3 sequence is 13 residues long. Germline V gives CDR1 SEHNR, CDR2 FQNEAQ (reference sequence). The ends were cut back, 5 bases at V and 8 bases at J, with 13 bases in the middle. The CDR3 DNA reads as TGTGCCAGCAGCCGCACCAATGAGGATGAGCAGTTCTTC. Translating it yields CASSRTNEDEQFF.

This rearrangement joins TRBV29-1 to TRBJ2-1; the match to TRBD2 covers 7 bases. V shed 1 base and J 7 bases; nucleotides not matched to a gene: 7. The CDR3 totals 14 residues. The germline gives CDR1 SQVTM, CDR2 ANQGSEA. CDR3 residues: CSVEGRGGENEQFF. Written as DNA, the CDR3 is TGCAGCGTTGAAGGGCGCGGGGGTGAAAATGAGCAGTTCTTC.

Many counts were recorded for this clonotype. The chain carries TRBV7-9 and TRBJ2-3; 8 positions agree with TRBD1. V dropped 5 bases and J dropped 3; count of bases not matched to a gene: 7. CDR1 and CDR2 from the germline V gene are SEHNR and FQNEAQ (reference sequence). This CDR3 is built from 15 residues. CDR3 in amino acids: CASSPRDRLTDTQYF. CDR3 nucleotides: TGTGCCAGCAGCCCGCGGGACAGGCTGACAGATACGCAGTATTTT.

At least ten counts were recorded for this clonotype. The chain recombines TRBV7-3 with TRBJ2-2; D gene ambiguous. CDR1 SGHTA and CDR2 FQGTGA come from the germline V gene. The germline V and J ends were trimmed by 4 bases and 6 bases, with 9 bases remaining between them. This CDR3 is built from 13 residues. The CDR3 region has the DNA TGTGCCAGCAGCTCCCTCTCCCCCGGGGAGCTGTTTTTT. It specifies CASSSLSPGELFF.

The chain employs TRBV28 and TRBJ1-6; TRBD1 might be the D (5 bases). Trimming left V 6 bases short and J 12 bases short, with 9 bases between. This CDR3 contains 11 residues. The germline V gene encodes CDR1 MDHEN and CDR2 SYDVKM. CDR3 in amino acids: CASRKQGPLHF. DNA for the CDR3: TGTGCCAGCAGAAAGCAGGGACCCCTCCACTTT.

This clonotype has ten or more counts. The CDR3 sequence: CAISESLAATYEQYF. CDR3 DNA sequence: TGTGCCATCAGTGAGTCGTTGGCCGCTACCTACGAGCAGTACTTC. The gene calls are TRBV10-3 and TRBJ2-7; no reliable D call. CDR1 is ENHRY, CDR2 SYGVKD, per germline. Trimming left V 0 bases short and J 2 bases short, with 11 bases between. The CDR3 consists of 15 residues.

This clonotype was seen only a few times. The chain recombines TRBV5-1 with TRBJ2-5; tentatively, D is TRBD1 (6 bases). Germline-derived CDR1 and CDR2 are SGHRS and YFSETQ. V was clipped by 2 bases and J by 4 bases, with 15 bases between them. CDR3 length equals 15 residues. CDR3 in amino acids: CASSLQGGAIETQYF. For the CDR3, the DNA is TGCGCCAGCAGCTTACAGGGTGGTGCGATAGAGACCCAGTACTTC.

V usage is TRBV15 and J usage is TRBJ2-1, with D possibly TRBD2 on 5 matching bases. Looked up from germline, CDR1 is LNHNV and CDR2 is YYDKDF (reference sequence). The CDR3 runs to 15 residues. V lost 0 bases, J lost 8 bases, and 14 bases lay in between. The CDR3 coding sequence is TGTGCCACCAGCAGAGAAGGGAGTGAGGCGGATGAGCAGTTCTTC. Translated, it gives CATSREGSEADEQFF.

CDR3 sequence (DNA): TGCGCCAGCAGCCAAGATTCGTCTAGCGGGGGAGCCAGGGAGACCCAGTACTTC. Encoded protein: CASSQDSSSGGARETQYF. This rearrangement joins TRBV4-3 to TRBJ2-5; the match to TRBD2 covers 10 bases. The germline CDR1 and CDR2 sequences are LGHNA and YSLEER. With V trimmed by 0 bases and J by 5 bases, 12 bases remained unmatched. This CDR3 comprises 18 residues.

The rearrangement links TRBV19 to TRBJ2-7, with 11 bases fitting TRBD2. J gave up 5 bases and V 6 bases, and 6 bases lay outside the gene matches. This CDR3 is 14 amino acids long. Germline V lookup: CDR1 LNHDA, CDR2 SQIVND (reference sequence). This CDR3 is CASSISGGDDEQYF. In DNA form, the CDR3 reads TGTGCCAGTAGCATTAGCGGGGGGGACGACGAGCAGTACTTC.

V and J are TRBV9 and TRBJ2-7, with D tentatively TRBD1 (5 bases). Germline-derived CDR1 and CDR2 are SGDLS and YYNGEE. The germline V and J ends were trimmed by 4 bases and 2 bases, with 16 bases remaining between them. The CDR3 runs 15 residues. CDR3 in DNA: TGTGCCAGCAGCCCCACACAGGACCCCGCCTACGAGCAGTACTTC. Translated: CASSPTQDPAYEQYF.

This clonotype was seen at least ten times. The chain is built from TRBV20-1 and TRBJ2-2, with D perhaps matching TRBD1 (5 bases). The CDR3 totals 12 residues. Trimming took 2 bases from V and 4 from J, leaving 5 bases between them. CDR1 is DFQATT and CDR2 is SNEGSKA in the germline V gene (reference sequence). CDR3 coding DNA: TGCAGTGCTAGAAGGGGCACCGGGGAGCTGTTTTTT. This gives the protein CSARRGTGELFF.

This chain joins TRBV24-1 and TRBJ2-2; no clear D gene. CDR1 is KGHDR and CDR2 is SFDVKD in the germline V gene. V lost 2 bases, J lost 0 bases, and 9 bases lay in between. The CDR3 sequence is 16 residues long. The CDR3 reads CATSDSGSANTGELFF. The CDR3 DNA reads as TGTGCCACCAGTGATTCTGGCAGCGCGAACACCGGGGAGCTGTTTTTT.

The CDR3 loop is CASSLEQGRRTDTQYF. CDR3 bases: TGTGCCAGCAGCCTCGAGCAGGGCCGACGCACAGATACGCAGTATTTT. V usage is TRBV7-3 and J usage is TRBJ2-3; weak D call: TRBD1 (5 bases). This CDR3 is built from 16 residues. The germline gives CDR1 SGHTA, CDR2 FQGTGA. Trimming stripped 5 bases from V and 1 base from J, with 16 bases between. Looking up the rest from reference TRBV7-3 and TRBJ2-3 gives the full variable domain: GAGVSQTPSNKVTEKGKYVELRCDPISGHTALYWYRQSLGQGPEFLIYFQGTGAADDSGLPNDRFFAVRPEGSVSTLKIQRTERGDSAVYLCASSLEQGRRTDTQYFGPGTRLTVL.

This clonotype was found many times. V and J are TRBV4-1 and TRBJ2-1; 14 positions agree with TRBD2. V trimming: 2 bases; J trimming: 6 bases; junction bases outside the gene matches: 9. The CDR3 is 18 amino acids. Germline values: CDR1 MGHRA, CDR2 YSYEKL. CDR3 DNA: TGCGCCAGCAGCCAATTAGTGAGCGGACTAGCGGGGGGCAATGAGCAGTTCTTC. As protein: CASSQLVSGLAGGNEQFF.

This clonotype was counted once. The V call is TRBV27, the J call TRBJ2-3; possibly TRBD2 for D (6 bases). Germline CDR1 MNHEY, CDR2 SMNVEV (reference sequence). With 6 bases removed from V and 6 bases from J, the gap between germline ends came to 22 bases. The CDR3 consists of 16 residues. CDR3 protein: CASSLRAAGGVDTQYF. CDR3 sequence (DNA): TGTGCCAGCAGCCTCCGGGCCGCCGGGGGAGTCGATACGCAGTATTTT.

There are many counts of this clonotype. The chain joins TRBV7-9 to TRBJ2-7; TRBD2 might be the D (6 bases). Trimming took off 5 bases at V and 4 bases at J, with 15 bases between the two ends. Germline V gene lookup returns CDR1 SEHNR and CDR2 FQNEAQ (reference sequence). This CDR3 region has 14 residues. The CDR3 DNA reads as TGTGCCAGCAGCCCATCGGGGACTTTATACGAGCAGTACTTC. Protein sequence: CASSPSGTLYEQYF.

The chain's CDR3 is CASSLPSGREEYEQYF. The CDR3 DNA is TGTGCCAGCAGTTTACCTAGCGGGAGAGAGGAGTACGAGCAGTACTTC. The chain joins TRBV28 to TRBJ2-7, with 10 nucleotides matching TRBD2. In germline, CDR1 is MDHEN, CDR2 SYDVKM. The CDR3 length is 16 residues. V dropped 2 bases and J dropped 4; count of bases not matched to a gene: 8.

The CDR3 loop reads CASSSSGTVQETQYF. CDR3 nucleotides: TGTGCCAGCAGTTCATCCGGGACAGTGCAAGAGACCCAGTACTTC. The chain carries TRBV28 and TRBJ2-5; 7 bases map to TRBD1. The CDR3 spans 15 residues. Germline CDR1 MDHEN, CDR2 SYDVKM. V trimming: 4 bases; J trimming: 2 bases; junction bases outside the gene matches: 7.

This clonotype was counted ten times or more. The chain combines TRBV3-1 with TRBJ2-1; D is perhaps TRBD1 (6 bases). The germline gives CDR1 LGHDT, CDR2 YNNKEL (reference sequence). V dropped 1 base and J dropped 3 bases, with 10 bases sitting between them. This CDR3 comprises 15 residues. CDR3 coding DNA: TGTGCCAGCAGCCAAGGACAGGAGTTCTACAATGAGCAGTTCTTC. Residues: CASSQGQEFYNEQFF.

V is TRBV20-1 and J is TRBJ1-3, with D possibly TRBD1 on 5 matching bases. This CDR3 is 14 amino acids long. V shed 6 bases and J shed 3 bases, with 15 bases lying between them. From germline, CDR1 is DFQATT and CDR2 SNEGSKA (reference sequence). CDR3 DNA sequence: TGCAGTGCCGCCCCCACAGGTGGTGGAAACACCATATATTTT. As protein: CSAAPTGGGNTIYF.

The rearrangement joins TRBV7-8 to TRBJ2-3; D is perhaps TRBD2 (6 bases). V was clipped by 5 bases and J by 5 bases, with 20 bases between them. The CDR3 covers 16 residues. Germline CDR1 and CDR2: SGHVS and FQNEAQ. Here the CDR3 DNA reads TGTGCCAGCAGCCTATACACGCGGGGAGTCATAGATACGCAGTATTTT. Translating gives CASSLYTRGVIDTQYF.

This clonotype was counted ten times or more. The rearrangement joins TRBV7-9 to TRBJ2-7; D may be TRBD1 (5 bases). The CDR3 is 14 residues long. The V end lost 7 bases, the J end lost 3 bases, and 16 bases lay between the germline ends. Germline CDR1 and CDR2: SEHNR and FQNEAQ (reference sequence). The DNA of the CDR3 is TGTGCCAGCACACATGAGCAGGGCCTCTACGAGCAGTACTTC. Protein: CASTHEQGLYEQYF.

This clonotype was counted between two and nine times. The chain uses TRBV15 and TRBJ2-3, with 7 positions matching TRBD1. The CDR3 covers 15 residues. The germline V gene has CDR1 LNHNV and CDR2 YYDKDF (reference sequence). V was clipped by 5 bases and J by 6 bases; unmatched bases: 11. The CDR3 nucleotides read TGTGCCACCAGCGAGGGCACAGGGGTCGTCGATACGCAGTATTTT. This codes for CATSEGTGVVDTQYF.

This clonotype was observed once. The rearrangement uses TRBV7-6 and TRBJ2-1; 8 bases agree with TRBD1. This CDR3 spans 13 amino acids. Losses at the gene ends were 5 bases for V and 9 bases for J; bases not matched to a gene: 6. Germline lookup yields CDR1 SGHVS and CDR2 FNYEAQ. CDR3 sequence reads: CASSTRTGSEQFF. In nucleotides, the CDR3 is TGTGCCAGCAGCACCCGGACAGGGAGTGAGCAGTTCTTC.